The next 20 T cell receptor beta chains were all read from a single sample in a study of neurological immune-mediated disorders. TCRdb itself ran the 5' RACE reads through MiXCR, one entry per CDR3 protein. The sample has approximately 65,000 distinct CDR3 sequences, approximately 5.3% seen once; the top ten hold approximately 5.6%. Sequencing was carried out using PBMCs. These receptors were collected from a human donor with multiple sclerosis. The donor label of this sample is uncertain.

This clonotype was seen repeatedly, ten times or more. V usage is TRBV29-1 and J usage is TRBJ2-7, with D uncertain. V was cut by 7 bases and J by 9 bases, with 16 bases left in between. The CDR3 extends over 11 amino acids. Germline V gene data show CDR1 as SQVTM and CDR2 as ANQGSEA. CDR3 bases: TGCAGCGCCGTGGTGTCGGTTGGGCAGTACTTC. Protein sequence: CSAVVSVGQYF.

This clonotype came up many times. The chain combines TRBV20-1 with TRBJ1-6, with D perhaps TRBD1 (6 bases). The CDR3 has 14 amino acids. The V gene's germline CDR1 is DFQATT and CDR2 SNEGSKA (reference sequence). V was trimmed by 6 bases and J by 7 bases, leaving 16 bases between them. The CDR3: CSALSGQFNSPLHF. Written as DNA, the CDR3 is TGCAGTGCACTCTCCGGACAGTTCAATTCACCCCTCCACTTT.

The sample holds many counts of this clonotype. This sequence joins TRBV5-1 and TRBJ2-3, with D possibly matching TRBD2 (7 bases). Germline V CDR1 and CDR2: SGHRS, YFSETQ. V was trimmed by 6 bases and J by 0 bases, leaving 14 bases between them. The CDR3 covers 15 residues. CDR3 DNA sequence: TGCGCCAGCACCTTCGCGGGGGCGAGCACAGATACGCAGTATTTT. Translation gives CASTFAGASTDTQYF. Based on the CDR3 plus reference TRBV5-1 and TRBJ2-3, the full variable domain is KAGVTQTPRYLIKTRGQQVTLSCSPISGHRSVSWYQQTPGQGLQFLFEYFSETQRNKGNFPGRFSGRQFSNSRSEMNVSTLELGDSALYLCASTFAGASTDTQYFGPGTRLTVL.

This clonotype was observed at least ten times. V is TRBV2 and J is TRBJ2-7; possibly TRBD2 for D (5 bases). Trimming stripped 10 bases from V and 2 bases from J, with 9 bases between. The CDR3 contains 11 residues. The germline gives CDR1 SNHLY, CDR2 FYNNEI. The CDR3 protein is CATGLTYEQYF. The CDR3 DNA reads TGTGCCACCGGACTCACCTACGAGCAGTACTTC.

The table lists this clonotype with many counts. The chain recombines TRBV5-1 with TRBJ2-1, with D maybe TRBD1 (5 bases). CDR1 SGHRS and CDR2 YFSETQ come from the germline V gene. This CDR3 contains 14 residues. V dropped 1 base and J dropped 3 bases, with 8 bases sitting between them. This CDR3 reads CASSLRQGYNEQFF. CDR3 nucleotide sequence: TGCGCCAGCAGCTTGCGGCAGGGCTACAATGAGCAGTTCTTC.

This clonotype was recorded many times. The chain combines TRBV11-2 with TRBJ2-7; TRBD2 is a possible D gene (7 bases). The CDR3 totals 15 residues. Trimming removed 1 base at V and 3 bases at J, with 13 bases between. Per germline, CDR1 SGHAT and CDR2 FQNNGV. CDR3: CASSLAGGPLYEQYF. The CDR3 DNA reads TGTGCCAGCAGCTTAGCGGGGGGCCCCCTCTACGAGCAGTACTTC.

In its sample, this clonotype was seen many times. The chain uses TRBV6-6 and TRBJ2-3; D gene uncertain. CDR3 length: 11 amino acids. Per germline, CDR1 MNHNY and CDR2 SVGAGI (reference sequence). Trimming removed 6 bases from V and 5 bases from J, with 6 bases in between. The CDR3: CASSPKDTQYF. In DNA form, the CDR3 reads TGTGCCAGCAGCCCGAAAGATACGCAGTATTTT.

This clonotype was counted many times. This sequence joins TRBV5-1 and TRBJ2-3; 12 nucleotides match TRBD1. The CDR3 sequence is 16 residues long. V shed 5 bases and J 2 bases; nucleotides not matched to a gene: 6. Germline V gene data show CDR1 as SGHRS and CDR2 as YFSETQ. CDR3 DNA sequence: TGCGCCAGCAGGACCGGGACAGGGGGCTTCACAGATACGCAGTATTTT. As protein: CASRTGTGGFTDTQYF.

In this sample, this clonotype turned up many times. The chain employs TRBV5-1 and TRBJ1-1; 7 nucleotides align to TRBD1. The CDR3 sequence is 14 residues long. V dropped 1 base and J dropped 3; count of bases not matched to a gene: 3. Germline V CDR1 and CDR2: SGHRS, YFSETQ. CDR3 sequence (DNA): TGCGCCAGCAGCTTGCAGCAGGGGGACACTGAAGCTTTCTTT. It is translated as CASSLQQGDTEAFF.

The chain couples TRBV6-1 to TRBJ1-1; the D is unclear. The CDR3 consists of 12 residues. Germline V lookup: CDR1 MNHNS, CDR2 SASEGT. Trimming took off 8 bases at V and 5 bases at J, with 12 bases between the two ends. The CDR3 DNA is TGTGCCAGCTCTGAGGATAGGACTGAAGCTTTCTTT. Its translation is CASSEDRTEAFF.

In this sample, this clonotype turned up many times. V and J are TRBV20-1 and TRBJ1-2; the D gene is possibly TRBD1 (5 bases). The CDR3 length is 14 residues. V lost 8 bases, J lost 4 bases, and 20 bases lay in between. The germline CDR1 and CDR2 sequences are DFQATT and SNEGSKA (reference sequence). The CDR3 DNA reads as TGCAGTTTTCTGGGGGGGGTTGGAAGCTATGGCTACACCTTC. This codes for CSFLGGVGSYGYTF.

This clonotype was counted at least ten times. In DNA, the CDR3 is TGCGCCAGCAGCCGAGGACTAGCTGGCGCAGATACGCAGTATTTT. This gives the protein CASSRGLAGADTQYF. The chain joins TRBV5-1 to TRBJ2-3; 8 bases line up with TRBD2. Germline CDR1 and CDR2: SGHRS and YFSETQ. CDR3 length equals 15 residues. V lost 4 bases to trimming and J lost 4 bases; unmatched junction nucleotides: 8.

This clonotype has ten or more counts. The gene calls are TRBV12-3 or TRBV12-4 and TRBJ2-1, with 10 nucleotides matching TRBD2. This CDR3 is 14 amino acids long. V was pared by 7 bases and J by 4 bases, with 4 bases of the junction left unmatched. The CDR3 DNA is TGTGCCAGCACCCTAGCGGGGGAGTACAATGAGCAGTTCTTC. It yields the protein CASTLAGEYNEQFF.

Many counts were recorded for this clonotype. The chain couples TRBV12-3 or TRBV12-4 to TRBJ2-1, with D hard to call. The CDR3 spans 12 residues. The V and J ends lost 3 bases and 9 bases respectively, with 9 bases between them. The CDR3 reads CASSLGASEQFF. Written as DNA, the CDR3 is TGTGCCAGCAGTTTGGGTGCTAGTGAGCAGTTCTTC.

This clonotype came up many times. The V gene is TRBV5-1, the J gene TRBJ1-4, with 7 nucleotides matching TRBD1. The CDR3 runs 14 residues. V was clipped by 4 bases and J by 5 bases; unmatched bases: 5. Germline V gene sequence: CDR1 SGHRS, CDR2 YFSETQ. The CDR3 sequence is CASSEGQINEKLFF. For the CDR3, the DNA is TGCGCCAGCAGCGAGGGACAGATAAATGAAAAACTGTTTTTT.

This clonotype was seen repeatedly, ten times or more. The chain has TRBV5-1 and TRBJ1-1; maybe TRBD1 (5 bases). Germline assignment: CDR1 SGHRS and CDR2 YFSETQ. This CDR3 spans 15 amino acids. Trimming shortened V by 0 bases and J by 0 bases, and 9 bases separated the two germline ends. CDR3 in DNA: TGCGCCAGCAGCTTGGCCGGGACGCTGAACACTGAAGCTTTCTTT. Protein: CASSLAGTLNTEAFF.

This clonotype has ten or more counts. The chain employs TRBV15 and TRBJ2-7, with a possible D match to TRBD1 (6 bases). The germline gives CDR1 LNHNV, CDR2 YYDKDF (reference sequence). The CDR3 is made up of 17 amino acids. V was pared by 0 bases and J by 0 bases, with 15 bases between. The DNA for the CDR3 is TGTGCCACCAGCAGAGATCGGACAGCTGCCCGCTCCTACGAGCAGTACTTC. Its protein is CATSRDRTAARSYEQYF.

In this sample, this clonotype turned up many times. The chain couples TRBV20-1 to TRBJ2-7; TRBD1 aligns across 8 bases. The CDR3 is 12 amino acids. Germline V gives CDR1 DFQATT, CDR2 SNEGSKA (reference sequence). V shed 6 bases and J 4 bases; nucleotides not matched to a gene: 5. The CDR3 nucleotides read TGCAGTGCCGACAGGGGCCCTTACGAGCAGTACTTC. It codes for CSADRGPYEQYF.

This clonotype was observed at least ten times. J is TRBJ2-7 and V is TRBV12-3 or TRBV12-4; possibly TRBD1 for D (6 bases). Deletions cut 6 bases from V and 4 bases from J, with 16 bases between. The CDR3 totals 14 residues. CDR3 bases: TGTGCCAGCAGCCTCCGGGACACGGGTTACGAGCAGTACTTC. This translates into CASSLRDTGYEQYF.

At least ten counts were recorded for this clonotype. The chain has TRBV7-3 and TRBJ1-1; TRBD1 might be the D (5 bases). CDR1 and CDR2 (germline): SGHTA, FQGTGA. Trimming pared 2 bases from V and 4 bases from J, leaving 14 bases between. The CDR3 has 15 amino acids. The CDR3 nucleotides read TGTGCCAGCAGCTTAGAGGCAGGGTCCGTCACTGAAGCTTTCTTT. Translated, it gives CASSLEAGSVTEAFF.